This TCR beta chain is drawn from a study of neurological immune-mediated disorders. TCRdb re-derived calls from the 5' RACE reads in MiXCR, one entry per CDR3 protein. The table records tens of thousands of distinct CDR3 sequences, around 7.2% of them present only once. This clonotype was seen at least ten times. The CDR3 sequence is 15 residues long. Trimming left V 6 bases short and J 6 bases short, with 18 bases between. Sorted libraries were derived from about a million CD4+ or CD8+ T cells. The sequenced sample was CD4+ T cells from blood. The chain employs TRBV12-3 or TRBV12-4 and TRBJ2-1; possible D gene TRBD1, 6 bases. The receptor comes from a man between 45 and 60 years old in good health. CDR3 nucleotides: TGTGCCAGCAGGAAAAGAGGGGACACCTCCAATGAGCAGTTCTTC. Its protein product is CASRKRGDTSNEQFF.